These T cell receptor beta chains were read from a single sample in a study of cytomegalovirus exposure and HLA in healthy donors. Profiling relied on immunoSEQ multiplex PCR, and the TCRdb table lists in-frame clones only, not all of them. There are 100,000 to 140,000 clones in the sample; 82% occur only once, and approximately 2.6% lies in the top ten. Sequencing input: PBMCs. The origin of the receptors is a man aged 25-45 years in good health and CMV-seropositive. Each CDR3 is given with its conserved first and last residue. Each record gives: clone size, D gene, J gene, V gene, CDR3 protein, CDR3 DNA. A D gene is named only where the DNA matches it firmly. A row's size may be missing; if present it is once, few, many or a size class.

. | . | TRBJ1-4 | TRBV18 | CASSPPGLASGGGEKLFF | TGTGCCAGCTCACCCCCGGGTCTCGCCTCGGGGGGGGGTGAAAAACTGTTTTTT
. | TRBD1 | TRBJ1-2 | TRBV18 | CASSPYKGTGSYGYTF | TGTGCCAGCTCACCTTACAAAGGGACAGGGAGTTATGGCTACACCTTC
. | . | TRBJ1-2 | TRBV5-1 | CASMTENKDGYTF | TGCGCCAGCATGACGGAGAATAAGGATGGCTACACCTTC
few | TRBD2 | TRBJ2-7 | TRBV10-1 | CASSESTKLAGHLQYF | TGCGCCAGCAGTGAGTCGACCAAACTAGCGGGGCACCTTCAGTACTTC
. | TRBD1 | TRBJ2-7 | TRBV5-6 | CASRVGWDRGWNEQYF | TGTGCCAGCAGGGTAGGGTGGGACAGGGGATGGAACGAGCAGTACTTC
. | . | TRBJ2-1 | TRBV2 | CASSPREQFF | TGTGCCAGCAGTCCCCGTGAGCAGTTCTTC
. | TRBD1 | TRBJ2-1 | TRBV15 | CATSSRTGRVNEQFF | TGTGCCACCAGCTCACGGACAGGACGCGTGAATGAGCAGTTCTTC
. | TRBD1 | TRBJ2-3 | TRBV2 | CASSDAGGLDTQYF | TGTGCCAGCAGTGATGCAGGGGGCCTAGATACGCAGTATTTT
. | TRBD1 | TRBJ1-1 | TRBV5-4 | CASSLQGAPRVNTEAFF | TGTGCCAGCAGTCTACAGGGGGCGCCGCGGGTGAACACTGAAGCTTTCTTT
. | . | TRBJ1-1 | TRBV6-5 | CASSMQGRVTEAFF | TGTGCCAGCAGCATGCAGGGAAGAGTCACTGAAGCTTTCTTT
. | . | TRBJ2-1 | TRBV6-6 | CASSYSGLINEQFF | TGTGCCAGCAGTTACTCGGGACTTATCAATGAGCAGTTCTTC
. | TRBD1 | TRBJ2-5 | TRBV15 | CATSRGRPGQGDETQYF | TGTGCCACCAGCAGAGGGAGGCCGGGACAGGGTGATGAGACCCAGTACTTC
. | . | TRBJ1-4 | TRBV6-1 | CASSTYNEKLFF | TGTGCCAGTTCCACTTACAATGAAAAACTGTTTTTT